Described below is a single TCR beta chain sequence and its context. TCRdb re-called the 5' RACE reads with MiXCR, one entry per CDR3 protein. The sample includes 400,000 to 550,000 distinct CDR3 sequences, 20% to 25% of them seen just once. The record originates from a study of identical twins. V was trimmed by 3 bases and J by 7 bases, leaving 11 bases between them. CDR3 length: 13 amino acids. Looked up from germline, CDR1 is SGHRS and CDR2 is YFSETQ. These data were likewise used in another study, on T cells expressing NK-cell markers.

The sample was CD4+ T cells sorted from blood. The clonotype originates from a woman under 30 in good health. V usage is TRBV5-1 and J usage is TRBJ2-1; D not certain. CDR3 amino acids: CASSYPNGNEQFF. DNA of the CDR3: TGCGCCAGCAGCTACCCAAATGGGAATGAGCAGTTCTTC.